These T cell receptor beta chains were read from a single sample in a study of blood T cells in healthy people across ages. One entry per CDR3 protein results from TCRdb running MiXCR on the 5' RACE reads. The data show 700,000 or so distinct CDR3 sequences, about 43% seen once. The sample taken for sequencing was blood. These TCRs come from a man older than 75 in good health. Each CDR3 is given with its conserved first and last residue. D genes are given only for firm matches. Some rows mark clone size as missing; the rest say once, few, many or name a class of expanded clone.

abundance,j_gene,v_gene,d_gene,CDR3nt,CDR3aa
many,TRBJ2-3,TRBV6-5,TRBD2,TGTGCCAGCAGCGGACGAGCGGGATTCACAGATACGCAGTATTTT,CASSGRAGFTDTQYF
few,TRBJ1-2,TRBV4-1,NA,TGCGCCAGCAGCCAAGATCACCACACACGGTTCGGAGGCTACACCTTC,CASSQDHHTRFGGYTF
NA,TRBJ2-4,TRBV4-3,NA,TGCGCCAGCAGCCAAGTTTCGAGTTCCGGGACCCAGACGGACAAAAACATTCGGTACTTC,CASSQVSSSGTQTDKNIRYF
few,TRBJ1-1,TRBV20-1,NA,TGCAGTGCATCTGGGAACGGAGAAGCTTTCTTT,CSASGNGEAFF
NA,TRBJ2-4,TRBV2,TRBD2,TGTGCCAGCGGATCAGGGAGGGGATGGGAGCAGTACTTC,CASGSGRGWEQYF
NA,TRBJ1-5,TRBV12-3/TRBV12-4,NA,TGTGCCAGCAGCCCCCCCGATCAGCCCCAGCATTTT,CASSPPDQPQHF
NA,TRBJ2-7,TRBV18,NA,TGTGCCAGCGCACCAGGCAGCGACTACGAGCAGTACTTC,CASAPGSDYEQYF
NA,TRBJ2-2,TRBV6-5,TRBD2,TGTGCCGGCAGCCGTAGCGGGAGCTTCACCGGGGAGCTGTTTTTT,CAGSRSGSFTGELFF
NA,TRBJ2-7,TRBV6-5,NA,TGTGCCGTCTCAGGGAACGTATACGAGCAGTACTTC,CAVSGNVYEQYF
few,TRBJ2-1,TRBV20-1,TRBD1,TGCAGTGCATACAACGACAGGGGGAGTCGGAATGAGCAGTTCTTC,CSAYNDRGSRNEQFF
NA,TRBJ2-1,TRBV7-3,TRBD2,TGTGCCAGCAGCCTTAGCGGGAGGGACAATGAGCAGTTCTTC,CASSLSGRDNEQFF
NA,TRBJ2-3,TRBV29-1,NA,TGCAGCGTTGAAAACAGGAAGAGGTCTAGCACAGATACGCAGTATTTT,CSVENRKRSSTDTQYF
NA,TRBJ2-1,TRBV10-3,TRBD2,TGTGCCATCAGTGAGCATAGCGGGGGGGTTAATGAGCAGTTCTTC,CAISEHSGGVNEQFF
NA,TRBJ2-6,TRBV7-8,NA,TGTGCCAGCAGCTTAATAGATGCTGGGGCCAACGTCCTGACTTTC,CASSLIDAGANVLTF
NA,TRBJ2-1,TRBV20-1,TRBD2,TGCAGTGCTAAAGTAGCGGGAATCTACAATGAGCAGTTCTTC,CSAKVAGIYNEQFF
NA,TRBJ2-5,TRBV6-5,TRBD2,TGTGCCAGCAGTTACGGTGGCGGGAGTAGTAACAATGAGCAGTACTTC,CASSYGGGSSNNEQYF
few,TRBJ2-5,TRBV5-1,TRBD2,TGCGCCAGCAGCGGAGGAGTGACTAGCAAAGAGACCCAGTACTTC,CASSGGVTSKETQYF
NA,TRBJ1-5,TRBV6-5,NA,TGTGCCAGCAGTTACGGGGTATGGAGCAATCAGCCCCAGCATTTT,CASSYGVWSNQPQHF
NA,TRBJ1-1,TRBV2,TRBD1,TGTGCCAGCAGTGGGGACAGTATCTTGGACACTGAAGCTTTCTTT,CASSGDSILDTEAFF
NA,TRBJ1-2,TRBV6-6,NA,TGTGCCAGCGTCAGCACAGTTCCTCCTAACTATGGCTACACCTTC,CASVSTVPPNYGYTF
NA,TRBJ2-7,TRBV28,NA,TGTGCCAGCAGTGGATCCGGGGTGGGGGAGCAGTACTTC,CASSGSGVGEQYF
NA,TRBJ2-5,TRBV20-1,TRBD2,TGCAGTGCTAGAGGGCCCGGACTAGCGGGATTTGGCCAAGAGACCCAGTACTTC,CSARGPGLAGFGQETQYF
many,TRBJ2-5,TRBV29-1,NA,TGCAGCGTTGGCCCGACGGTGAGCGGAGAGACCCAGTACTTC,CSVGPTVSGETQYF
once,TRBJ2-3,TRBV12-3/TRBV12-4,NA,TGTGCCAGCTCAGGGGGGTGGCGAGTGGGAGCAGATGCGGAGTATTTT,CASSGGWRVGADAEYF
few,TRBJ2-7,TRBV6-1,TRBD2,TGTGCCAGCAGGCGACGGGAGGGGGCCTACGAGCAGTACTTC,CASRRREGAYEQYF
NA,TRBJ2-7,TRBV3-1,NA,TGTGCCAGCACTGGGGGCTTCTACGAGCAGTACTTC,CASTGGFYEQYF
few,TRBJ2-7,TRBV12-3/TRBV12-4,NA,TGTGCCAGCAGCTTAACCGGCCCCTCCTACGAGCAGTACTTC,CASSLTGPSYEQYF
NA,TRBJ2-7,TRBV20-1,TRBD2,TGCAGTGCGAGCCCTAGCGGGTACAATGAGCAGTACTTC,CSASPSGYNEQYF
NA,TRBJ1-6,TRBV6-2/TRBV6-3,TRBD1,TGTGCCAGCAGGAATCGACAGGGCAATTCACCCCTCCACTTT,CASRNRQGNSPLHF
many,TRBJ2-7,TRBV6-6,NA,TGTGCCGGGTCCCAGGGGGGTCAGGCCTACGAGCAGTACTTC,CAGSQGGQAYEQYF
NA,TRBJ2-7,TRBV20-1,TRBD1,TGCAGTGCTAGGGACTTGGACAGGGCCGCCTACGAGCAGTACTTC,CSARDLDRAAYEQYF
NA,TRBJ2-5,TRBV13,NA,TGTGCCAGGAGCTATCGTGGGACACCCCAAGAGACCCAGTACTTC,CARSYRGTPQETQYF
NA,TRBJ1-1,TRBV7-6,NA,TGTGCCAGCAGCTTAAGGGACGGGTCGAACACTGAAGCTTTCTTT,CASSLRDGSNTEAFF
NA,TRBJ2-5,TRBV6-6,TRBD2,TGTGCCAGCCAACCACCCGGGACTAGCGGGAGAATGAACCAGTACTTC,CASQPPGTSGRMNQYF
NA,TRBJ1-3,TRBV6-5,NA,TGTGCCAGCAGTACCCTCGACAGCTCTGGAAACACCATATATTTT,CASSTLDSSGNTIYF
few,TRBJ1-2,TRBV20-1,NA,TGCAGTGCTCGAAAGGGGGGGGAACTGTATGGCTACACCTTC,CSARKGGELYGYTF
once,TRBJ2-1,TRBV6-6,NA,TGTGTCAGCAGTTATGGGTCACTAGTAGGAACACCCAATGAGCAGTTCTTC,CVSSYGSLVGTPNEQFF
NA,TRBJ2-1,TRBV4-3,NA,TGCGCCAGCAGCCAAGGTACAGGGTTTGGAGGGGAGCAGTTCTTC,CASSQGTGFGGEQFF
few,TRBJ2-7,TRBV11-2,TRBD2,TGTGCCAGCAGCCAACACTCGGGACTAGATTACGAGCAGTACTTC,CASSQHSGLDYEQYF
NA,TRBJ1-2,TRBV9,TRBD1,TGTGCCAGCAGCGTAGCCCCGACAGGGGGAGGCTACACCTTC,CASSVAPTGGGYTF
NA,TRBJ2-7,TRBV20-1,TRBD2,TGCAGTGCTAGAGTCGATACTAGCGATGCCTACGAGCAGTACTTC,CSARVDTSDAYEQYF
NA,TRBJ2-2,TRBV12-3/TRBV12-4,NA,TGTGCCAGCAGGGGAGCAGGAGCCACCGGGGAGCTGTTTTTT,CASRGAGATGELFF
once,TRBJ1-5,TRBV6-2/TRBV6-3,NA,TGTGCCAGCAGTTACCAGGGTTTGGGCAATCAGCCCCAGCATTTT,CASSYQGLGNQPQHF
many,TRBJ2-7,TRBV7-7,TRBD2,TGTGCTAGCAGCTTAAATCCTAGCGGCGAGCAGTACTTC,CASSLNPSGEQYF
NA,TRBJ2-5,TRBV12-5,NA,TGTGCTAGTGGCCCCCCTGAGACCCAGTACTTC,CASGPPETQYF
few,TRBJ2-3,TRBV5-6,NA,TGTGCCAGCAGCTTGGCTCGCGGGTTCACAGATACGCAGTATTTT,CASSLARGFTDTQYF
few,TRBJ2-3,TRBV20-1,TRBD2,TGCAGCCACTCACAGCGGGAAACAGATACGCAGTATTTT,CSHSQRETDTQYF
few,TRBJ2-4,TRBV6-2/TRBV6-3,NA,TGTGCCAGCAGTTACTCTGCCGTAGCCAAAAACATTCAGTACTTC,CASSYSAVAKNIQYF
NA,TRBJ2-3,TRBV6-2/TRBV6-3,NA,TGTGCCAGCAGTTATGAATATACGCAGTATTTT,CASSYEYTQYF
NA,TRBJ2-1,TRBV9,NA,TGTGCCAGCAGCGTAGTGGGCGGAAGGGGCTCCTACAATGAGCAGTTCTTC,CASSVVGGRGSYNEQFF
NA,TRBJ2-7,TRBV6-2/TRBV6-3,NA,TGTGCCCGCAGTGTCCTTACTAGTGTGGGCGAGCAGTACTTC,CARSVLTSVGEQYF
NA,TRBJ2-2,TRBV20-1,TRBD2,TGCAGTGCTAGCCCCGGGGCACTAGCGGGGACCGGGGAGCTGTTTTTT,CSASPGALAGTGELFF